The entry below gives a single T cell receptor beta chain sequence along with its context. Unmatched junction bases numbered 11, after V lost 5 bases and J lost 5 bases. Germline CDR1 reads SEHNR; CDR2 reads FQNEAQ (reference sequence). The CDR3 covers 15 residues. The record originates from a study of blood T cell repertoires in COVID-19. Study-wide context: The United States, Italy and Spain were the sources of the acute and convalescent COVID-19 samples. PBMCs, B-cell-depleted T cells, or T cells provided the cDNA or gDNA that made up the material.

Original methodology: Reference gene primer amplification gave nucleated cell count estimates. Only in-frame clones appear in the TCRdb table, and some are missing; sequencing was by immunoSEQ multiplex PCR. The V and J calls and clone size were taken over from that table, and D and trimming were inferred from the DNA. Found here are roughly 200,000 clones, around 87% of them singletons; the top ten hold around 3.1%. Sequences were obtained from peripheral blood. The source of this sequence is a man aged 60-69 years with acute or convalescent COVID-19. The chain combines TRBV7-9 with TRBJ2-5; TRBD1 agrees at 7 bases. Written as DNA, the CDR3 is TGTGCCAGCAGCCCAAGGACAGGTGGCTTGGAGACCCAGTACTTC. Translation: CASSPRTGGLETQYF.